Reported below is one T cell receptor (beta chain). Mismatch with germline at one junction end may stem from a read error. The source of the sample is a study of T-cell reconstitution after alpha-beta-depleted transplantation in children. During its preparation, the TCRbeta library received unique molecular identifiers. TCRdb passed the PCR reads through MiXCR, listing each CDR3 protein once. Of approximately 350,000 distinct CDR3 sequences in the sample, around 10% were seen once. CDR1 is SGHAT and CDR2 is FQDESV in the germline V gene (reference sequence). This CDR3 has 18 amino acids. Material: PBMCs from the stem cell graft donor, obtained from the stem cell graft. This receptor was taken from a human donor who donated a stem cell graft to a child with acute lymphoblastic leukemia. V usage is TRBV11-1 and J usage is TRBJ2-1; D is possibly TRBD1 or TRBD2 (5 bases each). CDR3 nucleotides: TGTGCCAGCAGCCTAGCCCCAGGGCTAGCTCAATCCTACAATGAGCAGTTCTTC. This gives the protein CASSLAPGLAQSYNEQFF. The full variable domain, its missing parts supplied by reference TRBV11-1 and TRBJ2-1, is EAEVAQSPRYKITEKSQAVAFWCDPISGHATLYWYRQILGQGPELLVQFQDESVVDDSQLPKDRFSAERLKGVDSTLKIQPAELGDSAMYLCASSLAPGLAQSYNEQFFGPGTRLTVL.